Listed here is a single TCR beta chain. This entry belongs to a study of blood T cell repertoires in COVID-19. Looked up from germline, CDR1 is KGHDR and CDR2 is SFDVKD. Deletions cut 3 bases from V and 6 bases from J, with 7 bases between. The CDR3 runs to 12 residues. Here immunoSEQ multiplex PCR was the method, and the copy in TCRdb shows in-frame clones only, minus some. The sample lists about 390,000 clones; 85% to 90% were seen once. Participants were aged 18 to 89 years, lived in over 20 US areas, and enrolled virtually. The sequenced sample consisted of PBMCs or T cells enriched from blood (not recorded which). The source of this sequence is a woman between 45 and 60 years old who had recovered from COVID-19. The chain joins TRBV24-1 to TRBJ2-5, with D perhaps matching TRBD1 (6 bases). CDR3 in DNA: TGTGCCACCAGTGATGACAGGAAGACCCAGTACTTC. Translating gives CATSDDRKTQYF.